This T cell receptor beta chain came from a study of identical twins. General study points: Insertion counts were lower in abundant cord blood beta clonotypes, a trend that memory repertoires did not show. Compared with unrelated sharing, twin-shared out-of-frame alpha sequences had more low-probability sequences. A cross-sectional statistical analysis, not follow-up of the same donors, supported the conclusions.

To note about this clonotype: Its specificity is not known.

Template switching, a step in the protocol, added a universal primer site, and cDNA carried unique molecular identifiers. TCRdb passed the 5' RACE reads through MiXCR, listing each CDR3 protein once. Among hundreds of thousands of distinct CDR3 sequences listed, about 7.5% were seen once. Trimming took off 3 bases at V and 5 bases at J, with 11 bases between the two ends. The CDR3 is 13 residues long. The data also belong to a second study, concerning yellow fever vaccine responses in identical twins.

Sequenced sample: memory (CD45RO+) T cells sorted from blood. The receptor's source is a woman aged 18-30 years in good health. The rearrangement joins TRBV12-3 or TRBV12-4 to TRBJ2-7; D tentatively fits TRBD1 or TRBD2 (5 bases each). This CDR3 is CASSLWGTNEQYF. In nucleotides, the CDR3 is TGTGCCAGCAGTTTGTGGGGGACCAACGAGCAGTACTTC.